This TCR beta chain emerged from a study of CD8+ T cells in alopecia areata. With respect to this clone: Its target is unknown.

Study-wide findings and caveats: Normal skin contains resident alphabeta T cells, and these are also sequenced in scalp samples. Mice showed clearer TCR sharing than patients did, a gap that was possibly HLA-related. An increase in clonality over normal scalp was evident in lesional scalp, especially alopecia totalis/universalis.

From germline, CDR1 is SNHLY and CDR2 FYNNEI. The CDR3 runs 14 residues. V was trimmed by 7 bases and J by 9 bases, leaving 19 bases between them. It was cDNA, reverse transcribed from extracted RNA, that served as the sequencing template. Clones were read by immunoSEQ multiplex PCR, and TCRdb kept only the in-frame ones, dropping some. The profile shows over 150,000 clones, more than 50% of them singletons. This receptor was identified in a human donor in good health. Sequences were obtained from CD8+ T cells sorted from blood. V is TRBV2 and J is TRBJ2-1; D tentatively fits TRBD1 or TRBD2 (5 bases each). CDR3 nucleotide sequence: TGTGCCAGCAAGGGACCCTCCACAGCAGGTGAGCAGTTCTTC. Translated, it gives CASKGPSTAGEQFF.